Presented here are 5 T cell receptor beta chains from one specimen sequenced in a study of cytomegalovirus exposure and HLA in healthy donors. PCR used 60 Vbeta primers and 13 Jbeta primers. Measured with immunoSEQ multiplex PCR; TCRdb has only the in-frame clones, and not every one. The table includes approximately 130,000 clones, over 75% detected once. Sample: PBMCs. These receptors were obtained from a man between 35 and 55 years old in good health and CMV-seronegative.

This clone was picked up a small number of times. V is TRBV5-5 and J is TRBJ1-1; D is undetermined. The CDR3 loop spans 12 amino acids. V was clipped by 0 bases and J by 7 bases, with 7 bases between them. Germline V gives CDR1 SGHKS, CDR2 YYEKEE (reference sequence). The CDR3 coding sequence is TGTGCCAGCAGCTTGGTTACCTATGAAGCTTTCTTT. Its protein product is CASSLVTYEAFF.

Only one count was recorded for this clone. The genes are TRBV7-2 and TRBJ2-7; 10 bases are shared with TRBD2. V lost 5 bases to trimming and J lost 5 bases; unmatched junction nucleotides: 12. Per germline, CDR1 SGHTA and CDR2 FQGNSA. The CDR3 has 16 amino acids. The CDR3 bases are TGTGCCAGCAGCCCTCGTGGGCTAGCGGGAGCGGACGAGCAGTACTTC. Translated: CASSPRGLAGADEQYF.

The CDR3 spells CASTLGTSDYNEQFF. In DNA, the CDR3 is TGTGCCAGCACCCTGGGGACTAGCGACTACAATGAGCAGTTCTTC. The rearrangement uses TRBV9 and TRBJ2-1; 10 bases are shared with TRBD2. The CDR3 covers 15 residues. The junction had 6 bases not matched to a gene; V was cut back by 6 bases and J by 3 bases. The germline V gene encodes CDR1 SGDLS and CDR2 YYNGEE.

V usage is TRBV9 and J usage is TRBJ2-7; a weak D match, TRBD1 (5 bases). Trimming cost V 0 bases and J 0 bases, with 10 bases left between them. This CDR3 spans 15 amino acids. CDR1 is SGDLS, CDR2 YYNGEE, per germline. In DNA form, the CDR3 reads TGTGCCAGCAGCGTAGGGGGCGACACCTCCTACGAGCAGTACTTC. It yields the protein CASSVGGDTSYEQYF.

The V call is TRBV5-1, the J call TRBJ1-4; a weak D match, TRBD1 (6 bases). The CDR3 has 14 residues. CDR1 is SGHRS, CDR2 YFSETQ, per germline. V lost 3 bases and J 6 bases, leaving 12 bases between the germline ends. CDR3 in DNA: TGCGCCAGCAGCTCCGGACAGAGGGATGAAAAACTGTTTTTT. It encodes CASSSGQRDEKLFF.